Listed below are T cell receptor beta chains from one sample, sequenced in a study of T cell responses to AZD1222 COVID-19 vaccine. TCRdb's table, derived via immunoSEQ multiplex PCR, lists solely in-frame clones and lacks some. The sample yields roughly 99,000 clones, around 91% seen once. The sequences come from peripheral blood, collected on day 0 of AZD1222 vaccination. These receptors came from an adult in good health. Both conserved end residues are part of each CDR3. D genes are given only for firm matches. Some rows mark clone size as missing; the rest say once, few, many or name a class of expanded clone.

TRBJ2-5	.	.	TRBV6-5	TGTGCCAGCAACCCCCGGACGGGGGCAAGAGAGACCCAGTACTTC	CASNPRTGARETQYF
TRBJ1-3	.	.	TRBV6-1	TGTGCCAGCAGTGAATTAGGTTGGGGGAGAAACACCATATATTTT	CASSELGWGRNTIYF
TRBJ2-1	once	TRBD2	TRBV7-2	TGTGCCAGCAGCCCTAGCGGGGGGGCTCGTGAGCAGTTCTTC	CASSPSGGAREQFF
TRBJ1-6	.	.	TRBV3-1/TRBV3-2	TGTGCCAGCAGCCAGGAAATTATATCCCCCCTCCACTTT	CASSQEIISPLHF
TRBJ1-6	.	.	TRBV5-1	TGCGCCAGCAGCTTGGAGGCACAGGGAGGTTCACCCCTCCACTTT	CASSLEAQGGSPLHF
TRBJ2-6	.	TRBD1	TRBV19	TGTGCCAGCTACCCCGACAGGGTGTTGAACGGGGCCAACGTCCTGACTTTC	CASYPDRVLNGANVLTF
TRBJ1-1	.	.	TRBV5-6	TGTGCCAGCAGCTTTACACAGAACACTGAAGCTTTCTTT	CASSFTQNTEAFF
TRBJ1-6	.	.	TRBV7-8	TGTGCCAGCAGCCAGCCCACCGGGACGGGGGGAAGGCCCCTCCACTTT	CASSQPTGTGGRPLHF
TRBJ1-1	.	.	TRBV5-4	TGTGCCAGCAGCTTACGCCAGAACACTGAAGCTTTCTTT	CASSLRQNTEAFF
TRBJ2-1	.	TRBD2	TRBV20-1	TGCAGTGCTAGCGGGGGGGATGAGCAGTTCTTC	CSASGGDEQFF
TRBJ1-2	once	.	TRBV19	TGTGCCAGTAGTCCCAGAGGGGACATTGTATTTGGAGATGGCTACACCTTC	CASSPRGDIVFGDGYTF
TRBJ2-7	once	.	TRBV3-1/TRBV3-2	TGTGCCAGCAGCCAAGTTGGATGGGGTTCCTACGAGCAGTACTTC	CASSQVGWGSYEQYF
TRBJ1-1	.	.	TRBV11-2	TGTGCCAGCAGCTCCCAGATGTTGGGGAACACTGAAGCTTTCTTT	CASSSQMLGNTEAFF
TRBJ2-3	.	.	TRBV4-3	TGCGCCAGCAGCCAAGACAGGGGAGGCACAGATACGCAGTATTTT	CASSQDRGGTDTQYF
TRBJ1-1	.	.	TRBV7-9	TGTGCCAGCAGCCCCGACGCCGTATATCGAGGAGCTTTCTTT	CASSPDAVYRGAFF
TRBJ1-1	few	.	TRBV6-5	TGTGCCAGCAGTTACTCGATCAGTCCGGGGATCACTGAAGCTTTCTTT	CASSYSISPGITEAFF
TRBJ2-1	.	.	TRBV7-3	TGTGCCAGCAGCTTAATTCACGGCTGGTACAATGAGCAGTTCTTC	CASSLIHGWYNEQFF
TRBJ1-2	.	TRBD1	TRBV19	TGTGCCAGTAGTATCTGGTCAGGGGGAAAACGGGCTTATGGCTACACCTTC	CASSIWSGGKRAYGYTF
TRBJ2-1	.	TRBD2	TRBV7-8	TGTGCCAGCAGCCTAGCCTGGCGGGAGTTGGGGAATGAGCAGTTCTTC	CASSLAWRELGNEQFF
TRBJ1-4	once	.	TRBV6-5	TGTGCCAGCAGTTACTTGAGCATGGGTAATGAAAAACTGTTTTTT	CASSYLSMGNEKLFF
TRBJ1-2	few	.	TRBV30	TGTGCCTGGAGTCAACCGGGCTCGCGTAGAGGCTACACCTTC	CAWSQPGSRRGYTF
TRBJ1-2	.	.	TRBV4-3	TGCGCCAGCAGCCAAGACCGGATGGGAGGGACCACAGTCACCTTC	CASSQDRMGGTTVTF
TRBJ1-1	.	.	TRBV5-1	TGCGCCAGCAGCTTGGAAATTTCAGGTACTGAAGCTTTCTTT	CASSLEISGTEAFF
TRBJ2-1	once	TRBD2	TRBV19	TGTGCCAGTAGTACCTATACTAGCGGGGGGGACGACAATGAGCAGTTCTTC	CASSTYTSGGDDNEQFF
TRBJ2-7	.	.	TRBV7-8	TGTGCCAGCAGCGCCGCAACGCCGGGACTGGGAGTAGGGCAGTACTTC	CASSAATPGLGVGQYF
TRBJ2-7	.	TRBD1	TRBV20-1	TGCAGTGCTAGGGGACAGGGCGAGCAGTACTTC	CSARGQGEQYF
TRBJ1-4	.	.	TRBV21-1	TGTGCCAGCAGTATACCGGACAGATTTAATGAAAAACTGTTTTTT	CASSIPDRFNEKLFF
TRBJ1-1	.	TRBD1	TRBV20-1	TGCAGTGCTAGTGGCCCCGGGACAGGAGAAGCTTTCTTT	CSASGPGTGEAFF
TRBJ1-5	.	.	TRBV3-1/TRBV3-2	TGTGCCAGCAGCCAGGACCTCTCACAGCCCCAGCATTTT	CASSQDLSQPQHF
TRBJ2-1	.	TRBD2	TRBV5-1	TGCGCCAGCAGCTTGACTGGCGGGGGGCACAATGAGCAGTTCTTC	CASSLTGGGHNEQFF
TRBJ1-5	.	TRBD1	TRBV18	TGTGCCAGCTCACCCAGGGGGGGCCCGCAGCCCCAGCATTTT	CASSPRGGPQPQHF
TRBJ2-7	.	TRBD2	TRBV14	TGTGCCAGCAGTCCGGGGGGCTACGAGCAGTACTTC	CASSPGGYEQYF
TRBJ2-2	.	.	TRBV6-5	TGTGCCAGCAGGGCGGGGCCTGGCGCCGGGGAGCTGTTTTTT	CASRAGPGAGELFF
TRBJ1-3	.	TRBD1	TRBV18	TGTGCCAGCTCTGCGGGACAGCGAAGCTCTGGAAACACCATATATTTT	CASSAGQRSSGNTIYF
TRBJ1-6	.	.	TRBV27	TGTGCCAGCACCATATCTATGGGATCACCCCTCCACTTT	CASTISMGSPLHF
TRBJ2-1	.	TRBD1	TRBV9	TGTGCCAGCAGCGTAGATGGGTGGGACAGCGATGAGCAGTTCTTC	CASSVDGWDSDEQFF
TRBJ2-1	once	TRBD2	TRBV6-5	TGTGCCAGCAGTTACGGGACTAGCGGACTCAATGAGCAGTTCTTC	CASSYGTSGLNEQFF
TRBJ2-7	once	TRBD2	TRBV7-9	TGTGCCAGCAGCCCCCCAGGGACTAGCGGGGCCTACGAGCAGTACTTC	CASSPPGTSGAYEQYF
TRBJ2-7	.	TRBD2	TRBV7-2	TGTGCCAGCAGCTCGGGACTAGCGGGGACTGAGCAGTACTTC	CASSSGLAGTEQYF
TRBJ1-1	.	.	TRBV30	TGTGCCTTGTTACGCGCCCTGAACACTGAAGCTTTCTTT	CALLRALNTEAFF
TRBJ2-3	.	TRBD2	TRBV20-1	TGCAGTGCTAGTTTGTCTAGCGGGGTCCGTGATACGCAGTATTTT	CSASLSSGVRDTQYF
TRBJ1-2	.	.	TRBV2	TGTGCCGGATGGCCCCAGGCAGGGTCTAACTATGGCTACACCTTC	CAGWPQAGSNYGYTF
TRBJ2-7	once	.	TRBV18	TGTGCCAGCTCATCGGACGTCCACGAGCAGTACTTC	CASSSDVHEQYF